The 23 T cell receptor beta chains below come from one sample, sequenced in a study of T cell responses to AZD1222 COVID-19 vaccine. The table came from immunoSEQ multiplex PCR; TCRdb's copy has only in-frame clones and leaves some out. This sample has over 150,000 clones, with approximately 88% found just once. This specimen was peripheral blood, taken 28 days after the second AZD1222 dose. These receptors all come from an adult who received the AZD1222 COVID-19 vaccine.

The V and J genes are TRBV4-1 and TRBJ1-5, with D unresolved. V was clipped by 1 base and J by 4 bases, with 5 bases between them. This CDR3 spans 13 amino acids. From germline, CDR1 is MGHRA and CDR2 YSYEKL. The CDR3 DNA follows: TGCGCCAGCAGCCAAGTTTATAATCAGCCCCAGCATTTT. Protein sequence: CASSQVYNQPQHF.

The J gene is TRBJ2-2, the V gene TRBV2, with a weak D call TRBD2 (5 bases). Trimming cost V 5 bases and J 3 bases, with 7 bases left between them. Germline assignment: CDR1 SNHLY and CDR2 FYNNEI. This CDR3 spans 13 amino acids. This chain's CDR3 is CASSPGYTGELFF. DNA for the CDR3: TGTGCCAGCAGTCCGGGATACACCGGGGAGCTGTTTTTT.

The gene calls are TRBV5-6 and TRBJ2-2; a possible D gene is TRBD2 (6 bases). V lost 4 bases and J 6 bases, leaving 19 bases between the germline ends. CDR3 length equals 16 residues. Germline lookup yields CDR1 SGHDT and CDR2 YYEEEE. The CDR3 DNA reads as TGTGCCAGCAGCCCGGGGGATCGCGGGACCCCCGGGGAGCTGTTTTTT. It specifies CASSPGDRGTPGELFF.

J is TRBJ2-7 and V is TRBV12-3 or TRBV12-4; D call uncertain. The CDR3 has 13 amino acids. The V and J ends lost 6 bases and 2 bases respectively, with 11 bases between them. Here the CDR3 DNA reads TGTGCCAGCAGGCCCTCATCGGCCTACGAGCAGTACTTC. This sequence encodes CASRPSSAYEQYF.

This CDR3 reads CASSYGTVLNTEAFF. CDR3 nucleotide sequence: TGTGCCAGCAGTTACGGGACAGTTCTGAACACTGAAGCTTTCTTT. The chain couples TRBV6-2 or TRBV6-3 to TRBJ1-1, with 7 bases aligning to TRBD1. CDR1 is MNHEY and CDR2 is SVGEGT in the germline V gene. CDR3 length: 15 amino acids. The V and J ends lost 2 bases and 0 bases, in that order; junction bases with no gene match: 3.

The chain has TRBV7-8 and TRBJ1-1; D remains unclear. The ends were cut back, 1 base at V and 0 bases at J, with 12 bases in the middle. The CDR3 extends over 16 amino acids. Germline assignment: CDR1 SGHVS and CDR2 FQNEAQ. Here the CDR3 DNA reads TGTGCCAGCAGCTTAGAGGCAGCGTACATGAACACTGAAGCTTTCTTT. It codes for CASSLEAAYMNTEAFF.

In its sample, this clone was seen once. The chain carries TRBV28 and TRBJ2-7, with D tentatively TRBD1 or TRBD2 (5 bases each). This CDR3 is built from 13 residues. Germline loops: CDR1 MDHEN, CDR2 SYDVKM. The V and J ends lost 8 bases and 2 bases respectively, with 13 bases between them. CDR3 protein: CASGGRAPYEQYF. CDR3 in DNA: TGTGCCAGCGGGGGACGGGCTCCCTACGAGCAGTACTTC. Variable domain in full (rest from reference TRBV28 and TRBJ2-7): DVKVTQSSRYLVKRTGEKVFLECVQDMDHENMFWYRQDPGLGLRLIYFSYDVKMKEKGDIPEGYSVSREKKERFSLILESASTNQTSMYLCASGGRAPYEQYFGPGTRLTVT.

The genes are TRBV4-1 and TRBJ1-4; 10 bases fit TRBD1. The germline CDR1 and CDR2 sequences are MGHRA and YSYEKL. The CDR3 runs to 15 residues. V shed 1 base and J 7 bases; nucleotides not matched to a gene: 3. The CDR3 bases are TGCGCCAGCAGCCAAGCCGGACAGGGGGGTGAAAAACTGTTTTTT. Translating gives CASSQAGQGGEKLFF.

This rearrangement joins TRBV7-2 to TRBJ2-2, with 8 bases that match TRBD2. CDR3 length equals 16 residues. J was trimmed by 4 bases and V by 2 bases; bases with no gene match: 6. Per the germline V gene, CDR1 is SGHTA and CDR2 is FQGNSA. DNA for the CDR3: TGTGCCAGCAGCTTAAAAGCGGGGGAGACCACCGGGGAGCTGTTTTTT. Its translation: CASSLKAGETTGELFF. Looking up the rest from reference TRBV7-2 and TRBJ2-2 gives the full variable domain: GAGVSQSPSNKVTEKGKDVELRCDPISGHTALYWYRQSLGQGLEFLIYFQGNSAPDKSGLPSDRFSAERTGGSVSTLTIQRTQQEDSAVYLCASSLKAGETTGELFFGEGSRLTVL.

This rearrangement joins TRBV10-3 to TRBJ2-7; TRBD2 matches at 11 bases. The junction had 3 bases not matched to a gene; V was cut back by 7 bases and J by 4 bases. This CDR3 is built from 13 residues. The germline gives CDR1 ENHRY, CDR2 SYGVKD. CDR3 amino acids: CAITGTSGYEQYF. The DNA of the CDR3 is TGTGCCATCACCGGGACTAGCGGATACGAGCAGTACTTC.

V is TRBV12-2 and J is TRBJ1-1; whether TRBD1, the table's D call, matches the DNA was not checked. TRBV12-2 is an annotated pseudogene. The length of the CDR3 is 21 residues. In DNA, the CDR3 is TGTGCAAGTCGCTTAGAGTTTTTGAGGACAGCACCCAAGGAGCCGAACACTGAAGCTTTCTTT. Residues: CASRLEFLRTAPKEPNTEAFF.

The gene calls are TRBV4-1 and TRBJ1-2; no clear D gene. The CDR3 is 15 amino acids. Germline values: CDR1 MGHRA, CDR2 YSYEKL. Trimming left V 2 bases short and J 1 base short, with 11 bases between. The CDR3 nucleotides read TGCGCCAGCAGCCAACCCGGCGAGGGTAACTATGGCTACACCTTC. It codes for CASSQPGEGNYGYTF.

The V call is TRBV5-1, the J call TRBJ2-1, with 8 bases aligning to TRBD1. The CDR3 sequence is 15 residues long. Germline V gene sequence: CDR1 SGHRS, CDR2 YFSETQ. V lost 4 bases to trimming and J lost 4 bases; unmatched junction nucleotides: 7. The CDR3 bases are TGCGCCAGCAGCAACCGGGACAGGATATACAATGAGCAGTTCTTC. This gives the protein CASSNRDRIYNEQFF.

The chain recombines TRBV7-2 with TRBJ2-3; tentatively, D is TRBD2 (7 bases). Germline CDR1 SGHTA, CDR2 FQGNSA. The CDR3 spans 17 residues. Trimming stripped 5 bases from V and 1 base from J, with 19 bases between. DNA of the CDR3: TGTGCCAGCAGCATATATAGGGGGGGGTTCCGCACAGATACGCAGTATTTT. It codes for CASSIYRGGFRTDTQYF.

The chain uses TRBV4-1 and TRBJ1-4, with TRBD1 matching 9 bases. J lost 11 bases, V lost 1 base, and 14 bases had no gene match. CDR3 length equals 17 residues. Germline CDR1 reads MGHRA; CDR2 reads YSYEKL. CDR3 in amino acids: CASSQALLRTGEGKLFF. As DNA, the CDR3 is TGCGCCAGCAGCCAAGCCCTTCTGAGGACAGGGGAAGGGAAACTGTTTTTT.

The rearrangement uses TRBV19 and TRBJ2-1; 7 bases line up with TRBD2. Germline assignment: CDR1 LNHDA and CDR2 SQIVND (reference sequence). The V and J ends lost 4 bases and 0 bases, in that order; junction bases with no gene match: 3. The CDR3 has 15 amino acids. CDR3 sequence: CASSRGGSSYNEQFF. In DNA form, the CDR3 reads TGTGCCAGTAGTAGGGGCGGGAGCTCCTACAATGAGCAGTTCTTC. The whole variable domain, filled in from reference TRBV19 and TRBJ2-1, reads DGGITQSPKYLFRKEGQNVTLSCEQNLNHDAMYWYRQDPGQGLRLIYYSQIVNDFQKGDIAEGYSVSREKKESFPLTVTSAQKNPTAFYLCASSRGGSSYNEQFFGPGTRLTVL.

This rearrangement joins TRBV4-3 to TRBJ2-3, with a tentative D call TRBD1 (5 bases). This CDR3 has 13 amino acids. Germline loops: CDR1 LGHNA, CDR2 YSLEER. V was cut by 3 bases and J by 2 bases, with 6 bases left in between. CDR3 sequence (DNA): TGCGCCAGCAGCCAGGGGCTCACAGATACGCAGTATTTT. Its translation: CASSQGLTDTQYF.

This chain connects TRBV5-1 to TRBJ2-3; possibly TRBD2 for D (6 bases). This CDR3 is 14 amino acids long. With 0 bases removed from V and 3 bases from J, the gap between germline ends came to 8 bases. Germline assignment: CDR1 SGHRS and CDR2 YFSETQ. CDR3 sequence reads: CASSLGRATDTQYF. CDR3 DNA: TGCGCCAGCAGCTTGGGGAGGGCTACAGATACGCAGTATTTT.

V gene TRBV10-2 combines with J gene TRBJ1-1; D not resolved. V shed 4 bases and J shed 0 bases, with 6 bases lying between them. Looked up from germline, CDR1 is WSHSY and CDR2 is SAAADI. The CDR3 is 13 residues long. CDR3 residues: CASSVLLNTEAFF. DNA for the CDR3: TGCGCCAGCAGTGTTCTCCTGAACACTGAAGCTTTCTTT.

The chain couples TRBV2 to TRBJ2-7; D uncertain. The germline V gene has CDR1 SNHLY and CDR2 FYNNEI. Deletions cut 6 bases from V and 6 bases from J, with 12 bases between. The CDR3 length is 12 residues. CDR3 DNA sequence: TGTGCCAGCAGGCGCCGGGCTGGCGAGCAGTACTTC. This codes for CASRRRAGEQYF. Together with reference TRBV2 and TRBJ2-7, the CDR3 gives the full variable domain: EPEVTQTPSHQVTQMGQEVILRCVPISNHLYFYWYRQILGQKVEFLVSFYNNEISEKSEIFDDQFSVERPDGSNFTLKIRSTKLEDSAMYFCASRRRAGEQYFGPGTRLTVT.

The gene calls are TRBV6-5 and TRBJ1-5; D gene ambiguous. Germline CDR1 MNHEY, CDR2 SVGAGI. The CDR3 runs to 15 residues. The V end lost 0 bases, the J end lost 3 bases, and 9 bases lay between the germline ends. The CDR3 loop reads CASSYSIGPNQPQHF. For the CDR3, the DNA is TGTGCCAGCAGTTACTCTATAGGCCCCAATCAGCCCCAGCATTTT.

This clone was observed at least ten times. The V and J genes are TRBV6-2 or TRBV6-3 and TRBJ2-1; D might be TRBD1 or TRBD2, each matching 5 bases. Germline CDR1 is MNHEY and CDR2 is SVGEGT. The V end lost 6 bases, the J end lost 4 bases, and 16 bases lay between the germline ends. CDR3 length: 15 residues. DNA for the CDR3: TGTGCCAGCAGCCGCCTAGGGGACGCTTACAATGAGCAGTTCTTC. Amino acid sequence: CASSRLGDAYNEQFF.

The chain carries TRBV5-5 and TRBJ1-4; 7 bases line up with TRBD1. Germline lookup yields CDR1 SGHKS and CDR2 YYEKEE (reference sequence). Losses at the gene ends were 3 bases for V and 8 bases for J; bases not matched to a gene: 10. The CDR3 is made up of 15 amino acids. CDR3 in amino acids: CASSWAPGQSEKLFF. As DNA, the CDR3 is TGTGCCAGCAGCTGGGCCCCGGGACAGTCGGAAAAACTGTTTTTT.